This T cell receptor beta chain was sequenced for a study of blood T cells in healthy people across ages. Study outcomes and limitations: A roughly linear age-dependent decrease characterized TCR beta diversity per million T cells.

The CDR3 consists of 13 residues. The junction had 3 bases not matched to a gene; V was cut back by 0 bases and J by 7 bases. The germline CDR1 and CDR2 sequences are DFQATT and SNEGSKA (reference sequence). In its sample, this clonotype was seen a few times. Its antigen is currently unknown. A J-beta primer mix and a sample-barcoded 5' primer were used in a second PCR of roughly 6 to 11 cycles. The template-switch adaptor was a 5' adaptor with 12 random nucleotides. It tagged each cDNA molecule. TCRdb re-derived calls from the 5' RACE reads in MiXCR, one entry per CDR3 protein. The sample lists fewer than 2,000,000 distinct CDR3 sequences, about two fifths occurring once. Donors ranged from about 6 to 95 years old and were healthy Caucasians in Russia.

The V call is TRBV20-1, the J call TRBJ1-5; 7 nucleotides agree with TRBD1. This TCR was sampled from a human donor in good health. The source material was blood. CDR3 DNA sequence: TGCAGTGCTAGAGAAAGGGGGCAGCAGCCCCAGCATTTT. Translation: CSARERGQQPQHF.